This TCR beta chain was identified during a study of blood T cell repertoires in COVID-19. Original data processing: It was from reference gene primer amplification that nucleated cell counts were estimated. Data came from immunoSEQ multiplex PCR; TCRdb stores just in-frame clones and leaves some out. V and J calls and clone size are given by that table; D and trimming were obtained from the DNA. The top ten hold under 2.5% of the sample, which has roughly 260,000 clones, around 90% seen once. Before being deemed recovered, Cohort 3 donors had two negative PCRs, clearance, or symptom resolution. V was pared by 0 bases and J by 0 bases, with 5 bases between. Germline lookup yields CDR1 SGHAT and CDR2 FQNNGV. CDR3 size: 14 residues.

The chain uses TRBV11-2 and TRBJ1-2; the D is unclear. Sequenced sample: PBMCs or T cells enriched from blood (not recorded which). The sequence was obtained from a woman under 30 who had recovered from COVID-19. CDR3 in DNA: TGTGCCAGCAGCTTAGATACACCTAACTATGGCTACACCTTC. Its protein is CASSLDTPNYGYTF.